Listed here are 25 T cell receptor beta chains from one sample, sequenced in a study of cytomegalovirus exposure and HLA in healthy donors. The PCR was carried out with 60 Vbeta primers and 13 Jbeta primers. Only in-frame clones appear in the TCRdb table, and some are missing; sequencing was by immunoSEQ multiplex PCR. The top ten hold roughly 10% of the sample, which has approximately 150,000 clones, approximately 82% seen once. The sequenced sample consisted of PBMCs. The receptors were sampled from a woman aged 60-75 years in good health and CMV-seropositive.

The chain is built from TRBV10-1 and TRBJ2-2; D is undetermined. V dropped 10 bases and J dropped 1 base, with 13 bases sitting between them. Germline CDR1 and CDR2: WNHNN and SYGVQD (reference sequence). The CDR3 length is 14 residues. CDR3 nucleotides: TGCGCCACCTACCCCATGAAGAACACCGGGGAGCTGTTTTTT. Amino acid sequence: CATYPMKNTGELFF.

The CDR3: CASGPQFLVEQYF. CDR3 DNA sequence: TGCGCCAGCGGGCCCCAGTTTCTTGTCGAGCAGTACTTC. The V gene is TRBV23-1, the J gene TRBJ2-5; no definite D call. Judging by the DNA end, TRBJ2-7 fits better; the J call may be wrong. TRBV23-1 carries the ORF label, with uncertain function. The CDR3 runs 13 residues.

The CDR3 region is CAWSVFSGANVLTF. CDR3 DNA sequence: TGTGCCTGGAGTGTCTTCTCTGGGGCCAACGTCCTGACTTTC. The chain combines TRBV30 with TRBJ2-6; D ambiguous. The germline V and J ends were trimmed by 0 bases and 0 bases, with 3 bases remaining between them. The CDR3 totals 14 residues. Germline CDR1 and CDR2: GTSNPN and SVGIG (reference sequence). The variable domain in full, with the rest retrieved from reference TRBV30 and TRBJ2-6, is SQTIHQWPATLVQPVGSPLSLECTVEGTSNPNLYWYRQAAGRGLQLLFYSVGIGQISSEVPQNLSASRPQDRQFILSSKKLLLSDSGFYLCAWSVFSGANVLTFGAGSRLTVL.

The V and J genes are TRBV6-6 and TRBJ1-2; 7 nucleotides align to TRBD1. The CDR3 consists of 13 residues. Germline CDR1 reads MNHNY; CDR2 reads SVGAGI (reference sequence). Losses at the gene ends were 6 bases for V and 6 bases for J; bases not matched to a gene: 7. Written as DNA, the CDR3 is TGTGCCAGCAGCCTGAATACAGGGGATGGCTACACCTTC. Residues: CASSLNTGDGYTF.

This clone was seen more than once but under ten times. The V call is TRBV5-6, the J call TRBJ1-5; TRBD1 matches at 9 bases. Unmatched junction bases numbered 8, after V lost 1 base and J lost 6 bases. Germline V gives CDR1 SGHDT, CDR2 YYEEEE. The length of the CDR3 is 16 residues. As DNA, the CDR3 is TGTGCCAGCAGCTTGAGACAGGGGGGGCCCCTTCAGCCCCAGCATTTT. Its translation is CASSLRQGGPLQPQHF.

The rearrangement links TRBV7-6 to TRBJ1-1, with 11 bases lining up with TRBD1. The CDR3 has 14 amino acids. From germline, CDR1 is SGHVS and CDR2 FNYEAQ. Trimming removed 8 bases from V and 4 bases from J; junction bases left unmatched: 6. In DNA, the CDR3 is TGTGCCAGCCATCCCGGGACAGGGGGCACTGAAGCTTTCTTT. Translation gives CASHPGTGGTEAFF.

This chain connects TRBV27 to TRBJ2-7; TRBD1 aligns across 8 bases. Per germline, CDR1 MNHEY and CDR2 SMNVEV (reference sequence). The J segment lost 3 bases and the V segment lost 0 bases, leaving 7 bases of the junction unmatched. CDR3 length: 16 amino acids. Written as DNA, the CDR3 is TGTGCCAGCAGTTTATCCGGACAGGGCCTACTCTACGAGCAGTACTTC. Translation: CASSLSGQGLLYEQYF.

The CDR3 is CSALAGSTDTQYF. Here the CDR3 DNA reads TGCAGCGCGTTAGCGGGCTCCACAGATACGCAGTATTTT. The chain joins TRBV29-1 to TRBJ2-3, with 7 bases that match TRBD2. Germline V gene data show CDR1 as SQVTM and CDR2 as ANQGSEA. J was trimmed by 2 bases and V by 7 bases; bases with no gene match: 6. CDR3 size: 13 residues.

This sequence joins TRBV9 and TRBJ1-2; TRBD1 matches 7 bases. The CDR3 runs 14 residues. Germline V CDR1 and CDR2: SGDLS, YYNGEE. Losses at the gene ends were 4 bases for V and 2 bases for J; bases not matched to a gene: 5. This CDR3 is CASSLQQGNYGYTF. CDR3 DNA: TGTGCCAGCAGCTTACAACAGGGGAACTATGGCTACACCTTC.

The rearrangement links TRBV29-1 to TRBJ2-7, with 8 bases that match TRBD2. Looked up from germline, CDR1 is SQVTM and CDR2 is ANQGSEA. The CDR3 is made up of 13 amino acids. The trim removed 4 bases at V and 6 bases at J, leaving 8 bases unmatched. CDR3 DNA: TGCAGCGTTGGGGCAGCGGGGGCCGGCGAGCAGTACTTC. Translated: CSVGAAGAGEQYF.

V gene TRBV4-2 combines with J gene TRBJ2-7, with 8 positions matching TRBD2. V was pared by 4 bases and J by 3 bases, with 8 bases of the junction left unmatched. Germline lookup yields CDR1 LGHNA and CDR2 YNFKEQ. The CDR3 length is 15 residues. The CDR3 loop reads CASSPPAGGGYEQYF. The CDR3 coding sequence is TGTGCCAGCAGCCCCCCCGCGGGGGGCGGCTACGAGCAGTACTTC.

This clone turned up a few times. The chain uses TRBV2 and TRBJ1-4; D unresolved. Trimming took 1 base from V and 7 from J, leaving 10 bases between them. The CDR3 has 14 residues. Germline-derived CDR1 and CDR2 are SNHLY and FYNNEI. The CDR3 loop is CASSEGYGSEKLFF. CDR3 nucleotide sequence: TGTGCCAGCAGTGAAGGCTATGGGAGTGAAAAACTGTTTTTT.

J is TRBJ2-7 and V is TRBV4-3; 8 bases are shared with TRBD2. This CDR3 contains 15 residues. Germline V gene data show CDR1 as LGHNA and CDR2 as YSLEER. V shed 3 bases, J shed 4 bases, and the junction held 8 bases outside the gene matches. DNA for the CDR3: TGCGCCAGCAGCCAGGGAGCGGGAGAGGCGTACGAGCAGTACTTC. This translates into CASSQGAGEAYEQYF.

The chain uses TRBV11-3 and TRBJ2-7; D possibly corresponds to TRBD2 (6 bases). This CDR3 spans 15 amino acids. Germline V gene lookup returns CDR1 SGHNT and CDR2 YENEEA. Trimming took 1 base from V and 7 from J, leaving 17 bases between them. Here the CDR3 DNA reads TGTGCCAGCAGCTTAGGGGGACTCACCTCCGGGGAGCAGTACTTC. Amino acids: CASSLGGLTSGEQYF.

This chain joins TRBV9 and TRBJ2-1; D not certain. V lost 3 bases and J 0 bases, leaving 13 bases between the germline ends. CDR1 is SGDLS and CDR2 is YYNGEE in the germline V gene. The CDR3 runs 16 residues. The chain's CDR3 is CASSASMRISYNEQFF. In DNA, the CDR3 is TGTGCCAGCAGCGCCTCAATGAGGATCTCCTACAATGAGCAGTTCTTC.

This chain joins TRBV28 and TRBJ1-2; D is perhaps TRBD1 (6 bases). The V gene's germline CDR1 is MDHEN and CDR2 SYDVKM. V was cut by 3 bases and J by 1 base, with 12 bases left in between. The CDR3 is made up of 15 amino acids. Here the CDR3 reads CASSFPRGINYGYTF. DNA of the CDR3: TGTGCCAGCAGTTTCCCTAGGGGGATTAACTATGGCTACACCTTC.

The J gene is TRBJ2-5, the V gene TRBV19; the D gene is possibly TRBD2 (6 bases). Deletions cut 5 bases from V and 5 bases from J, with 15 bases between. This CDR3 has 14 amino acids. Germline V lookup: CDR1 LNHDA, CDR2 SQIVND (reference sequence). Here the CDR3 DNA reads TGTGCCAGTAGTGAGGGACTCATGGGGGAGACCCAGTACTTC. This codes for CASSEGLMGETQYF.

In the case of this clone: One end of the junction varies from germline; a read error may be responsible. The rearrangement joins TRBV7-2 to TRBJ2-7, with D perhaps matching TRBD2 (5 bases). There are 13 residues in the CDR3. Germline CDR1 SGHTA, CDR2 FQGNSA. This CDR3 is CASSLNGIYEQYF. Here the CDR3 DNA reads TGTGCCAGCAGCTTAAACGGGATCTACGAACAGTACTTC.

Here the CDR3 reads CASSPGTYEAFF. In DNA, the CDR3 is TGTGCCAGCAGCCCCGGGACATATGAAGCTTTCTTT. The chain recombines TRBV7-2 with TRBJ1-1; D is perhaps TRBD1 (6 bases). Germline loops: CDR1 SGHTA, CDR2 FQGNSA. V was pared by 5 bases and J by 7 bases, with 11 bases between. The CDR3 consists of 12 residues.

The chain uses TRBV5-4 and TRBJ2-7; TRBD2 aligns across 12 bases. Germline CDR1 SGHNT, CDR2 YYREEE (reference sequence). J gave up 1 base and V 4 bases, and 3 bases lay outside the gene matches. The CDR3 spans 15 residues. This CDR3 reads CASSAGTSGSYEQYF. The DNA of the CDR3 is TGTGCCAGCAGCGCCGGGACTAGCGGGTCCTACGAGCAGTACTTC.

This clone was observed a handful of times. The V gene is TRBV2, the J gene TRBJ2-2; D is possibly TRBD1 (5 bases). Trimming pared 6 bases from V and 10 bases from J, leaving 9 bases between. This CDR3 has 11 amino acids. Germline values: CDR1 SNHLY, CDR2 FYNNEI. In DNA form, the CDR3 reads TGTGCCAGCAGGGGGCTCGAGGAGCTGTTTTTT. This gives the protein CASRGLEELFF.

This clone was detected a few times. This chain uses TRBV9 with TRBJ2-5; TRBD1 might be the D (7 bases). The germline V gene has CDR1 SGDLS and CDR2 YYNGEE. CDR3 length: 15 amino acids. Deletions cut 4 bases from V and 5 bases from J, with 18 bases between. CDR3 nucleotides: TGTGCCAGCAGCTCTCAGGGGGGTCGGGCTGAGACCCAGTACTTC. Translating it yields CASSSQGGRAETQYF. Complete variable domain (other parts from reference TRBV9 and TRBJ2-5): DSGVTQTPKHLITATGQRVTLRCSPRSGDLSVYWYQQSLDQGLQFLIQYYNGEERAKGNILERFSAQQFPDLHSELNLSSLELGDSALYFCASSSQGGRAETQYFGPGTRLLVL.

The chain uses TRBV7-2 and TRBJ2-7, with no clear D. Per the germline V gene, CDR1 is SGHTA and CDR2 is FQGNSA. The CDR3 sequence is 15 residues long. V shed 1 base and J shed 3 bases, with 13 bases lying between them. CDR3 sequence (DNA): TGTGCCAGCAGCTTAGGGAGTAGTACGGTCTACGAGCAGTACTTC. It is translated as CASSLGSSTVYEQYF. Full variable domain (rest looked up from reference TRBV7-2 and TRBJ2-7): GAGVSQSPSNKVTEKGKDVELRCDPISGHTALYWYRQSLGQGLEFLIYFQGNSAPDKSGLPSDRFSAERTGGSVSTLTIQRTQQEDSAVYLCASSLGSSTVYEQYFGPGTRLTVT.

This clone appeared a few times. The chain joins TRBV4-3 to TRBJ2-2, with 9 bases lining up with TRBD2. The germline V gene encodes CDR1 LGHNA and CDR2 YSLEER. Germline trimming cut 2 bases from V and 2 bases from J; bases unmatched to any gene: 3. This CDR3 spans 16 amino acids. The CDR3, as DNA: TGCGCCAGCAGCCAATATAGCGGGAGAAACACCGGGGAGCTGTTTTTT. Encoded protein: CASSQYSGRNTGELFF.

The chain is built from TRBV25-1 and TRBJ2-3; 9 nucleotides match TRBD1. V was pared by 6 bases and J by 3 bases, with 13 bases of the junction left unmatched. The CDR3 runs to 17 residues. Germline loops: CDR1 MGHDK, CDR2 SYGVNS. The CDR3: CASRPTPGTGSTDTQYF. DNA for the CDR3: TGTGCCAGCAGGCCGACCCCCGGGACAGGGAGTACAGATACGCAGTATTTT.